Described below is a single T cell receptor beta chain sequence and its context. The antigen is unknown. The data were taken from a study of Ad26.COV2.S vaccination and SARS-CoV-2 variants. Study-wide context: In the study, Ad26.COV2.S was injected intramuscularly once, or twice 56 days apart.

Treatment described: approximately 18 received Ad26.COV2.S at low or high dose, single or two shots; about 5 received placebo; per-sample allocation not given. After the first vaccine or placebo injection, samples were drawn on day 63. An adult donor aged 18-55 years was enrolled in Boston. Overall study results and limits: Possible underestimation of total T cell responses by the TCR breadth and depth analyses was noted. CD8+ and CD4+ T cells specific for spike reportedly responded with substantial breadth after vaccination.

TCRdb keeps only in-frame clones here, not all; method: immunoSEQ multiplex PCR. The repertoire holds almost 400,000 clones, with about 88% as singletons. Trimming cost V 5 bases and J 6 bases; bases outside gene matches: 13. CDR1 and CDR2 (germline): SGHAT, FQNNGV. The CDR3 loop spans 16 amino acids. This chain uses TRBV11-2 with TRBJ2-1, with TRBD2 identical over 7 bases. Sequences were derived from peripheral blood, sampled in a trial of Ad26.COV2.S vaccine versus placebo. The receptor's source is a person between 18 and 59 years old who received the Ad26.COV2.S COVID-19 vaccine or a placebo. The CDR3 nucleotides read TGTGCCAGCAGCCCCCAAATCCTAGCGGTTAGCAATGAGCAGTTCTTC. This translates into CASSPQILAVSNEQFF.